Detailed here is one TCR beta chain. The antigen is not known. The data originate from a study of radiation and T cells in renal cell carcinoma. The study, taken as a whole, reports: In blood, top tumor clones expanded by 2 weeks, shrinking by 4.

Per germline, CDR1 MNHNS and CDR2 SASEGT. V was cut by 11 bases and J by 0 bases, with 8 bases left in between. CDR3 length equals 13 residues. Assay: immunoSEQ multiplex PCR; the TCRdb copy retains only in-frame clones and omits some. The sample records 130,000 or so clones, nearly 90% being singletons. As to time point: baseline pretreatment blood. The treatment here: 15 Gy SBRT to primary tumor, nephrectomy 4 weeks later. The gene calls are TRBV6-1 and TRBJ2-6; D ambiguous. The input for sequencing was blood, taken from a patient whose treatment included radiotherapy and nephrectomy. The sequence came from a woman aged 45-65 years with renal cell carcinoma. CDR3 residues: CALAPSGANVLTF. For the CDR3, the DNA is TGTGCCCTCGCCCCCTCTGGGGCCAACGTCCTGACTTTC.